This TCR beta chain was sequenced in a study of blood T cells in healthy people across ages. Germline CDR1 MNHEY, CDR2 SVGAGI. V shed 0 bases and J 8 bases; nucleotides not matched to a gene: 8. There are 15 residues in the CDR3. Study-level points and caveats: Long-lived donors had more naive CD4+ cells and higher diversity than aged donors.

Next came a second PCR, run for about 7 to 12 cycles, which used a sample-barcoded 5' primer along with a J-beta primer mix. TCRdb used MiXCR to reprocess the 5' RACE reads, holding one entry per CDR3 protein. The sample carries about 1.4 million distinct CDR3 sequences, roughly 59% recorded once. The donors, all healthy, were Caucasians living in Russia, aged roughly 6 to 100. This clonotype was seen only a few times. The antigen remains undetermined. Sequencing was carried out using blood. V and J are TRBV6-5 and TRBJ1-2; 8 positions match TRBD1. This clonotype was sampled from a man aged 18-30 years in good health. This chain's CDR3 is CASSYSNQGAEGYTF. CDR3 bases: TGTGCCAGCAGTTACTCTAATCAGGGGGCAGAGGGCTACACCTTC.